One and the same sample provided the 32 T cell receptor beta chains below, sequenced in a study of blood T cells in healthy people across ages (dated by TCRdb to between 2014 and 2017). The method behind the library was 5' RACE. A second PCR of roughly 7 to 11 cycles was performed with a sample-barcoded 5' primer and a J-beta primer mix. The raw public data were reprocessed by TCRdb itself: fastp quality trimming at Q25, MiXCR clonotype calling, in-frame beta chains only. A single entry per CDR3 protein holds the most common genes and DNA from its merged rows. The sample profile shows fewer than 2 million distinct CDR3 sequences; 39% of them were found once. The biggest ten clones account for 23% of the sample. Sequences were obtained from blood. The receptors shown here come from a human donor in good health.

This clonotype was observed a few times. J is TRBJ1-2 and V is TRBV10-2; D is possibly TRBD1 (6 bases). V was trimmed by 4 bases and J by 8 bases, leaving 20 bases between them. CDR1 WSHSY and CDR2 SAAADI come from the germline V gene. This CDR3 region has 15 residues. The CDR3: CASSAVGTYSRGYTF. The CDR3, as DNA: TGCGCCAGCAGTGCCGTAGGGACATATAGCCGAGGCTACACCTTC.

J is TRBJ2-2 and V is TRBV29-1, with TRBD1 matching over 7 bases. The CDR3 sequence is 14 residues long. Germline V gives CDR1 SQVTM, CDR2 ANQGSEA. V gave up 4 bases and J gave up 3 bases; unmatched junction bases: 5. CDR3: CSVGTGWDTGELFF. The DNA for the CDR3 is TGCAGCGTTGGGACAGGATGGGACACCGGGGAGCTGTTTTTT.

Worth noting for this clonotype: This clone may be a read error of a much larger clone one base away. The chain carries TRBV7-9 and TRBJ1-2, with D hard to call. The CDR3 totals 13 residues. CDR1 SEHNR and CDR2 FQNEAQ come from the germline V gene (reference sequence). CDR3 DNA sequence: TGTGCCGGCAGCACGGGCCCTAACTATGGCTACACCTTC. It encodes CAGSTGPNYGYTF.

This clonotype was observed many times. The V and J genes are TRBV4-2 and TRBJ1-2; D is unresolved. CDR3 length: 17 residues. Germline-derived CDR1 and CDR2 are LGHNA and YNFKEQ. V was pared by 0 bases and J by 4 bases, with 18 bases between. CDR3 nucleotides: TGTGCCAGCAGCCAAGATTCTATTGAGGGCGGAGTCTATGGCTACACCTTC. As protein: CASSQDSIEGGVYGYTF.

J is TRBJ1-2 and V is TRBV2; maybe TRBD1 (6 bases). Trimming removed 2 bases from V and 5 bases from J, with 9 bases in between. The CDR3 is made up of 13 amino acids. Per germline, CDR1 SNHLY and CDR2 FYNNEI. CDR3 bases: TGTGCCAGCAGTGAACTTGGACAGTATGGCTACACCTTC. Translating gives CASSELGQYGYTF. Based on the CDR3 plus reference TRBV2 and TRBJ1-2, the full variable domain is EPEVTQTPSHQVTQMGQEVILRCVPISNHLYFYWYRQILGQKVEFLVSFYNNEISEKSEIFDDQFSVERPDGSNFTLKIRSTKLEDSAMYFCASSELGQYGYTFGSGTRLTVV.

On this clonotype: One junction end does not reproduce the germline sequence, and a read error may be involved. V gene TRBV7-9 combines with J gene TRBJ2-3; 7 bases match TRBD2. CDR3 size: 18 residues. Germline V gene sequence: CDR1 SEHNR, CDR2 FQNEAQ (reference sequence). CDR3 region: CTSSLAQVGGKNPDTQYF. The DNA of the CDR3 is TGTACCAGCAGCTTAGCCCAGGTCGGGGGGAAGAACCCAGATACGCAGTATTTT.

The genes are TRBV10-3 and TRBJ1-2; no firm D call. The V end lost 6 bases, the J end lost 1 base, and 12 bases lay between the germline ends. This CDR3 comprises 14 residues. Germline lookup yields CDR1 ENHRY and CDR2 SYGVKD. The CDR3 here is CAISASGVNYGYTF. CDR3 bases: TGTGCCATCAGCGCCTCCGGGGTTAACTATGGCTACACCTTC.

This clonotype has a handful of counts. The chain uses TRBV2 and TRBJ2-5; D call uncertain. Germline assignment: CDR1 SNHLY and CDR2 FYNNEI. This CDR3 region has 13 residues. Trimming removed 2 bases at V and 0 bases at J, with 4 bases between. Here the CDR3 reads CASSELYQETQYF. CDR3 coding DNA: TGTGCCAGCAGTGAACTGTACCAAGAGACCCAGTACTTC.

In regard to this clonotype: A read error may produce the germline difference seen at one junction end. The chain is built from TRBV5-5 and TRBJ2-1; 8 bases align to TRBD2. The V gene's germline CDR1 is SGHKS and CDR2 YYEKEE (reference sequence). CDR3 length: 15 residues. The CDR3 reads CANSGSRDIYNEQFF. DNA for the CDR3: TGTGCCAACAGCGGGAGCCGGGATATTTACAATGAGCAGTTCTTC.

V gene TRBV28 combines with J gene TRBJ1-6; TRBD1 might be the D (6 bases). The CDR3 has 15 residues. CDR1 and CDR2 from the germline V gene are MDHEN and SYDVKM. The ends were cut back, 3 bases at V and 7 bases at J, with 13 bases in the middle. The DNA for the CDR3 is TGTGCCAGCAGTTTCAGGGGCCGTGGGAATTCACCCCTCCACTTT. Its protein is CASSFRGRGNSPLHF.

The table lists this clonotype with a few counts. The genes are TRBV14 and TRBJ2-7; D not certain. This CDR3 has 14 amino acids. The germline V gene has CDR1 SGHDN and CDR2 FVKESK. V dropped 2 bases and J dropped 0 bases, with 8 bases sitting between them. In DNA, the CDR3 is TGTGCCAGCAGCCAAAGCCAGAACTCCTACGAGCAGTACTTC. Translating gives CASSQSQNSYEQYF.

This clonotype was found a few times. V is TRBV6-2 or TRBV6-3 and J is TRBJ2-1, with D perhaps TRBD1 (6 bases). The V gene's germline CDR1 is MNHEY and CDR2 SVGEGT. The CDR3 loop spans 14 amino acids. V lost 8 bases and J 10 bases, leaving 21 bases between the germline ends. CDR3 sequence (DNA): TGTGCCAGCCTTCCAGGGGACACGATCAGGGAGCAGTTCTTC. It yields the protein CASLPGDTIREQFF.

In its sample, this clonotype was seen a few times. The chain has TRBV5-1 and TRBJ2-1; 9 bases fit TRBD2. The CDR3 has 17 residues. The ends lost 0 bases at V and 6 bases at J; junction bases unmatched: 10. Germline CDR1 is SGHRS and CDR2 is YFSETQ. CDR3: CASSLETGRGGGNEQFF. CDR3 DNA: TGCGCCAGCAGCTTGGAAACGGGGCGGGGGGGCGGCAATGAGCAGTTCTTC. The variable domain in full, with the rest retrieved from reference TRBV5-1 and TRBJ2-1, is KAGVTQTPRYLIKTRGQQVTLSCSPISGHRSVSWYQQTPGQGLQFLFEYFSETQRNKGNFPGRFSGRQFSNSRSEMNVSTLELGDSALYLCASSLETGRGGGNEQFFGPGTRLTVL.

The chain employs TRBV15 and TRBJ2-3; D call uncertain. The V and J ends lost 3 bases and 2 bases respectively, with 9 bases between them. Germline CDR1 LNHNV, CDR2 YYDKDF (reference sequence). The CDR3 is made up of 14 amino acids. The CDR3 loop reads CATSRRGSTDTQYF. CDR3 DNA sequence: TGTGCCACCAGCAGGAGAGGCTCCACAGATACGCAGTATTTT. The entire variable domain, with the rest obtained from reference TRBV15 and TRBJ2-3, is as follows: DAMVIQNPRYQVTQFGKPVTLSCSQTLNHNVMYWYQQKSSQAPKLLFHYYDKDFNNEADTPDNFQSRRPNTSFCFLDIRSPGLGDTAMYLCATSRRGSTDTQYFGPGTRLTVL.

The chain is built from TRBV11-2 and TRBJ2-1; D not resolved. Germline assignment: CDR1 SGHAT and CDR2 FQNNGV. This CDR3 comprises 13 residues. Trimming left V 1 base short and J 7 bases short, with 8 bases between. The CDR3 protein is CASSLVSLNEQFF. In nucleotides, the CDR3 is TGTGCCAGCAGCTTAGTTAGCCTGAATGAGCAGTTCTTC.

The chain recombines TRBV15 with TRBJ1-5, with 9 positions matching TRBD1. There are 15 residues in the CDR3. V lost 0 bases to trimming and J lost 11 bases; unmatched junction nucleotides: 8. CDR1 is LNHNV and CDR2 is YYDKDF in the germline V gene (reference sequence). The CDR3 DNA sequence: TGTGCCACCAGCAGAGATAGGGGACAGGGACGGTCCCAGCATTTT. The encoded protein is CATSRDRGQGRSQHF.

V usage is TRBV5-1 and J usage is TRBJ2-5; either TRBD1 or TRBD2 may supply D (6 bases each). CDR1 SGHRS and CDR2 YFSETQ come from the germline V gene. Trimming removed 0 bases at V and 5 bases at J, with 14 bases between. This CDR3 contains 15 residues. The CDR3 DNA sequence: TGCGCCAGCAGCTTGGCGTCTGGGGGGCCGGAGACCCAGTACTTC. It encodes CASSLASGGPETQYF.

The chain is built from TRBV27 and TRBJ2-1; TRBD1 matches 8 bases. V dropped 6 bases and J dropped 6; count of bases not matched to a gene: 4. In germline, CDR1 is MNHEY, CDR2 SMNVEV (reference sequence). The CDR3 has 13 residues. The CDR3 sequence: CASRIGQGNEQFF. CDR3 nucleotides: TGTGCCAGCAGAATAGGACAGGGCAATGAGCAGTTCTTC.

The CDR3 spells CASSHENTGVGGYTF. CDR3 coding DNA: TGCGCCAGCAGCCACGAAAATACAGGGGTTGGGGGCTACACCTTC. This chain connects TRBV4-3 to TRBJ1-2; TRBD1 matches at 7 bases. The J segment lost 8 bases and the V segment lost 3 bases, leaving 12 bases of the junction unmatched. The CDR3 is 15 residues long. The germline CDR1 and CDR2 sequences are LGHNA and YSLEER.

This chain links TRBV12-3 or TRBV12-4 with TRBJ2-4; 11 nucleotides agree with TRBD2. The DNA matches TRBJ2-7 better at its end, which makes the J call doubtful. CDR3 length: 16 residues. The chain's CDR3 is CASSPLTSGGSYEQYF. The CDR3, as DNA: TGTGCCAGCAGTCCCCTAACTAGCGGGGGCTCCTACGAGCAGTACTTC.

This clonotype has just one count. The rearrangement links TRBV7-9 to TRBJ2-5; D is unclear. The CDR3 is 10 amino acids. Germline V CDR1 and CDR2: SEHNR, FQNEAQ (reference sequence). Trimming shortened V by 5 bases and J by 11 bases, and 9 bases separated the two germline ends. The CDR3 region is CASSLLEQYF. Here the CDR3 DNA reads TGTGCCAGCAGCCTACTGGAGCAGTACTTC.

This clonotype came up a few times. The CDR3 DNA sequence: TGTGCCAGCAGTCGACCCCACAGGAATGCTTACTACAATGAGCAGTTCTTC. Protein product: CASSRPHRNAYYNEQFF. The gene calls are TRBV6-2 or TRBV6-3 and TRBJ2-1; TRBD1 might be the D (5 bases). The ends were cut back, 5 bases at V and 3 bases at J, with 20 bases in the middle. The germline gives CDR1 MNHEY, CDR2 SVGEGT. The CDR3 is made up of 17 amino acids.

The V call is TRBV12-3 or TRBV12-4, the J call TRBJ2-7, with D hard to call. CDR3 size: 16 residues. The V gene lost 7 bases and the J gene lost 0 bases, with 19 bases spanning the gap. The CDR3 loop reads CASICPGQLSSYEQYF. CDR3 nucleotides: TGTGCCAGCATTTGTCCGGGTCAACTGAGCTCCTACGAGCAGTACTTC.

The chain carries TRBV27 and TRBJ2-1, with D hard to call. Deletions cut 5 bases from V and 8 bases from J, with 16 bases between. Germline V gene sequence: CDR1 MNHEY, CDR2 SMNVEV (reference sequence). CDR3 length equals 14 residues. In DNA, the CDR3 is TGTGCCAGCAGTGGAACCAACTCCGGCGATGAGCAGTTCTTC. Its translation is CASSGTNSGDEQFF.

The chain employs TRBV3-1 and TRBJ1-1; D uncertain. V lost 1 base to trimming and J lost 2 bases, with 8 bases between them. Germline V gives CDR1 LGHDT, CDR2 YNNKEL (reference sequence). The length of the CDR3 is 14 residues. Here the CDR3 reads CASSQAGINTEAFF. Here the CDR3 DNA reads TGTGCCAGCAGCCAAGCCGGAATCAACACTGAAGCTTTCTTT. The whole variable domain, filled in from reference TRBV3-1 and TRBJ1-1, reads DTAVSQTPKYLVTQMGNDKSIKCEQNLGHDTMYWYKQDSKKFLKIMFSYNNKELIINETVPNRFSPKSPDKAHLNLHINSLELGDSAVYFCASSQAGINTEAFFGQGTRLTVV.

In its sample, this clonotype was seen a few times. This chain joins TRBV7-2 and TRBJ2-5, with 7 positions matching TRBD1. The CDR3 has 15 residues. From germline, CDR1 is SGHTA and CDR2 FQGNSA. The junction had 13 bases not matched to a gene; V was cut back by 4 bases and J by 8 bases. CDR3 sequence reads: CASSSRERQGTTQYF. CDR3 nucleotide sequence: TGTGCCAGCAGCTCTCGGGAACGACAGGGAACTACCCAGTACTTC.

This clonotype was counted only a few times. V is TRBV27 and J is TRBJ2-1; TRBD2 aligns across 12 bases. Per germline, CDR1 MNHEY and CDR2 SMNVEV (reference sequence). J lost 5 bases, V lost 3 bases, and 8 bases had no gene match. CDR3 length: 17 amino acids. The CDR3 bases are TGTGCCAGCAGTTTTTTTGGACTAGCGGGGACTAACAATGAGCAGTTCTTC. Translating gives CASSFFGLAGTNNEQFF.

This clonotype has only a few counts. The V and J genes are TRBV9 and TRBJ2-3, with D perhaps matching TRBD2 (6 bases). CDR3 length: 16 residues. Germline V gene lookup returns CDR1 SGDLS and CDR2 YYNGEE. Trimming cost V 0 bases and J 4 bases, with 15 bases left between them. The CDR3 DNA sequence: TGTGCCAGCAGCGTAGATCCAGGCGGGGCTGCAGATACGCAGTATTTT. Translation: CASSVDPGGAADTQYF.

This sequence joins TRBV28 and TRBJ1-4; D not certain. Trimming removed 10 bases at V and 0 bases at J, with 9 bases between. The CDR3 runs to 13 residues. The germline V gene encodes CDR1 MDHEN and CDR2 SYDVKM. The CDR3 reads CATQPTTNEKLFF. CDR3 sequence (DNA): TGTGCCACACAGCCTACAACTAATGAAAAACTGTTTTTT.

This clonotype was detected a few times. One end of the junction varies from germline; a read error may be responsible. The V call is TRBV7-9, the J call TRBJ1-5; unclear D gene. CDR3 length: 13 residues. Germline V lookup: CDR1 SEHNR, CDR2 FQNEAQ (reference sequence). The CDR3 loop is CASSHEGNQPQHF. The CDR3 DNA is TGCGCCAGCAGCCATGAGGGTAATCAGCCCCAGCATTTT.

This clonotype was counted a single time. The CDR3 nucleotides are TGCAGTGCTAGAGATTCCCGGGGTAGCGGGGGGGCTACAAATGAGCAGTACTTC. Protein product: CSARDSRGSGGATNEQYF. This chain joins TRBV20-1 and TRBJ2-1, with 11 positions matching TRBD2. The end of the DNA aligns better with TRBJ2-7, so the J call may be wrong. CDR1 and CDR2 (germline): DFQATT, SNEGSKA (reference sequence). CDR3 length equals 18 residues.

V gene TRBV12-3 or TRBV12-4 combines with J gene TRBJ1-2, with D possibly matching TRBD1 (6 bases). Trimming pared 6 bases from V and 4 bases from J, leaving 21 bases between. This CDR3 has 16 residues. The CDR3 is CASSSPPGVNSYGYTF. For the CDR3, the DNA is TGTGCCAGCAGCTCTCCCCCAGGGGTGAATAGCTATGGCTACACCTTC.